This TCR beta chain is from a study of regulatory T cells in long-lasting Graves disease. Study findings and constraints: When disease was persistent, TRBV28, TRBJ1-2 and TRBJ2-5 were the favored segments. Possibly, too few samples lowered accuracy.

Germline CDR1 KGHSH, CDR2 LQKENI. The CDR3 loop spans 13 amino acids. V was pared by 5 bases and J by 7 bases, with 11 bases between. This clonotype was picked up many times. Antigen: not known. In building TCR beta libraries, iRepertoire HTBI primers were used together with Arm-PCR of CDR3 regions. TCRdb re-called the multiplex PCR reads through MiXCR, storing one row per CDR3 protein. The data contain approximately 350,000 distinct CDR3 sequences, approximately 25% of them singletons. This sample's time point: persistent/refractory GD, antithyroid drugs over 5 years with positive TRAb. The authors made the TCR library using RNA they extracted from PBMCs. By American Thyroid Association guidelines, Graves' disease was diagnosed in the cohort. Staff drew about 8.9 milliliters of peripheral blood into EDTA tubes.

The input for sequencing was peripheral blood mononuclear cells (PBMCs), taken when the disease was refractory, from a patient treated with antithyroid drugs. This TCR came from a middle-aged woman with Graves disease. The chain uses TRBV18 and TRBJ1-4; D is perhaps TRBD1 (5 bases). CDR3 protein: CASSSGFAEKLFF. Here the CDR3 DNA reads TGTGCCAGCTCATCAGGGTTCGCTGAAAAACTGTTTTTT.